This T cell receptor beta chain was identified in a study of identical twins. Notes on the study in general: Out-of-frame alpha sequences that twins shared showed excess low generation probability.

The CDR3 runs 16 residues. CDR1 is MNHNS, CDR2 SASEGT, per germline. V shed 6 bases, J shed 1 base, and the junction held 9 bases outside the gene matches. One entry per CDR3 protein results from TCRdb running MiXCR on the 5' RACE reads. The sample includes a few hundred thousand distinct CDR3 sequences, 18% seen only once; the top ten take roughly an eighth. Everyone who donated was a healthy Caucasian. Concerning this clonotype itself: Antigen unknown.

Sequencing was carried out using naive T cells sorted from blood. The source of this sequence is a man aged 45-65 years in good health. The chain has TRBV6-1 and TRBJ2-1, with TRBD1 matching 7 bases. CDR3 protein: CASRDGWDSSYNEQFF. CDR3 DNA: TGTGCCAGCAGGGATGGGTGGGACAGTTCCTACAATGAGCAGTTCTTC.